The clone carrying this T cell receptor beta chain was found a few times. V lost 1 base to trimming and J lost 1 base, with 13 bases between them. CDR3 length: 16 amino acids. CDR1 and CDR2 (germline): MGHRA, YSYEKL. This entry is derived from a study of PD-L1 blockade in urothelial cancer. Turning to the study itself: Bladder-origin urothelial cancer in males described most of the 29 patients.

The assay was immunoSEQ multiplex PCR, and TCRdb's table has in-frame clones only and misses some. The sample contains about 42,000 clones, 81% of which appear only once. This specimen was PBMCs, taken around atezolizumab (anti-PD-L1) treatment. The source of this sequence is a man aged 65 to 85 with urothelial cancer. This chain connects TRBV4-1 to TRBJ1-1; D not resolved. For the CDR3, the DNA is TGCGCCAGCAGCCAAGTTATGGTCGTTAGGAACACTGAAGCTTTCTTT. Its translation: CASSQVMVVRNTEAFF.